This T cell receptor beta chain was captured by sequencing in a study of blood T cell repertoires in COVID-19. The authors' processing: Cell counts per sample came from amplifying reference gene primers. TCRdb's table, derived via immunoSEQ multiplex PCR, lists solely in-frame clones and lacks some. The V and J calls and clone size were taken over from that table, and D and trimming were inferred from the DNA. The repertoire holds about 280,000 clones, with 70% to 90% as singletons. Living in 24 US areas, the participants were between roughly 18 and 89 years of age. In germline, CDR1 is SGHRS, CDR2 YFSETQ. CDR3 length equals 16 residues. J lost 1 base, V lost 5 bases, and 8 bases had no gene match.

V usage is TRBV5-1 and J usage is TRBJ2-2; 7 bases agree with TRBD2. The source of this sequence is a woman aged 55-69 years in a cohort exposed to, infected with or recovered from COVID-19 (not recorded which). The sequencing input was PBMCs or T cells enriched from blood (not recorded which). CDR3 nucleotides: TGCGCCAGCAGGGTAAGCGGGACTCGGAACACCGGGGAGCTGTTTTTT. It yields the protein CASRVSGTRNTGELFF.